This T cell receptor beta chain originates from a study of blood T cell repertoires in COVID-19 (dated by TCRdb to the early 2020s). Regarding the research as a whole: Collaborator samples came from the United States, Italy and Spain and covered acute and convalescent phases of COVID-19. The prospective study material was composed of cDNA or gDNA derived from T cells, B-cell-depleted T cells, or PBMCs. Subjects who had been exposed to COVID-19, were actively infected with it, or had recovered from it provided the deeply sampled blood TCRbeta repertoires that made up the dataset. The repertoires were made available in a free public database intended to serve as a resource for research on the immune response to SARS-CoV-2. Samples were obtained from the ongoing ImmuneRACE study (first 160 participants) and from over a thousand subjects provided by 6 global collaborators. The sample metadata nearly always contained a de-identified subject ID, COVID-19 status, age in years and sex. HLA class I and class II types, where available, came from metadata supplied by the sample provider rather than from assay-based typing.

The full study reports these points: Clinical and demographic metadata were provided uncurated, with the amount varying by source and participant.

The collaborating institutions used their own protocols to collect whole blood in K2EDTA tubes. For TCRbeta analysis, collaborator samples were shipped as frozen whole blood, as isolated PBMCs, or as DNA extracted from either sample type. On this clone itself: Its antigen is unknown. There are no base qualities to consult, and no much larger clone falls within one base.

The germline V gene (reference sequence) gives CDR1 as SGHAT and CDR2 as FQDESV. At the junction V is shortened by 3 bases and J by 9 bases; bases outside the gene matches: 5. The CDR3 measures 13 amino acids from cysteine to phenylalanine. The DNA shown is the 39-base CDR3, in frame from base 1. The immunoSEQ Assay, a bias-controlled multiplex PCR, was used to amplify TCRbeta CDR3 regions from genomic DNA. The authors' pipeline ran thus. The number of nucleated cells in each sample was estimated by amplification of reference gene primers within the assay. To quantify the absolute abundance of each unique TCRbeta CDR3 rearrangement, sequence reads were collapsed and filtered. For each sample, productive Simpson clonality was calculated as the square root of Simpson's diversity index over productive rearrangements. TCRdb's version of the immuneACCESS table is confined to in-frame rearrangements and falls short of the full clone set. An unresolved V gene accounts for under half of the shortfall where checked; the remainder is of unknown origin. V, J and clone size are taken as reported in that table, and D and trimming were inferred from the DNA itself. The sample table contains about 80,000 clones; only one count was recorded for approximately 76% of them. Together, the top ten hold roughly 15% of the sample.

The TCR comes from a man between 65 and 80 years old with active or convalescent COVID-19. The source material was peripheral blood. The sequence joins TRBV11-1 to TRBJ2-1; TRBD1 fits 7 bases in the junction. Here the CDR3 is given as CASSFTGETEQFF. The base sequence is TGTGCCAGCAGCTTTACAGGGGAGACTGAGCAGTTCTTC.